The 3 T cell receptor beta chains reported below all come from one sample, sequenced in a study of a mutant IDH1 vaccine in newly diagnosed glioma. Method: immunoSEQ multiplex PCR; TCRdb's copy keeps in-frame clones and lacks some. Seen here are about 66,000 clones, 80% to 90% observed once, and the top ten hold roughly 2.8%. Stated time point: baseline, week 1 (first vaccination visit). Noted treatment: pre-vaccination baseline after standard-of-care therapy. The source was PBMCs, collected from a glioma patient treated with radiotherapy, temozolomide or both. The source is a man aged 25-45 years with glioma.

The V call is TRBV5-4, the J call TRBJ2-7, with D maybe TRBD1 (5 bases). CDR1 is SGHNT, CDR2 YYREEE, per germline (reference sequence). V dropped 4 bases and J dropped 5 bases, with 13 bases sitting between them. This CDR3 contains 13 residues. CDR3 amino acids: CASSPILQDEQYF. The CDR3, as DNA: TGTGCCAGCAGCCCAATTCTACAGGACGAGCAGTACTTC.

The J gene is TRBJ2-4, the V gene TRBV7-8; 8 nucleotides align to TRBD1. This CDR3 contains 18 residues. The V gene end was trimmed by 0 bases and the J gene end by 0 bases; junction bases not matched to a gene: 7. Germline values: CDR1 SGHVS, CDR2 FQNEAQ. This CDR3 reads CASSLADRVLLAKNIQYF. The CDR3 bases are TGTGCCAGCAGCTTAGCGGACAGGGTTTTGCTAGCCAAAAACATTCAGTACTTC.

The CDR3 is CASSFRTGGGTEAFF. Here the CDR3 DNA reads TGTGCCAGCAGCTTTAGGACAGGTGGGGGAACTGAAGCTTTCTTT. V gene TRBV5-6 combines with J gene TRBJ1-1; the match to TRBD1 covers 7 bases. The CDR3 covers 15 residues. CDR1 and CDR2 from the germline V gene are SGHDT and YYEEEE. V gave up 2 bases and J gave up 5 bases; unmatched junction bases: 9.